These 23 T cell receptor beta chains share one sample of origin, sequenced in a study of blood T cells in healthy people across ages. Primers used in a second PCR of roughly 6 to 12 cycles were a sample-barcoded 5' primer and a J-beta primer mix. TCRdb itself ran the 5' RACE reads through MiXCR, one entry per CDR3 protein. The data contain more than 650,000 distinct CDR3 sequences, 20% to 30% of them seen just once; the ten biggest clones take up 3%. This same sample was also part of a study on T cells of mothers and their children.

The specimen was blood. These receptors all come from a boy younger than 18 in good health.

There are a few counts of this clonotype. The rearrangement links TRBV12-3 or TRBV12-4 to TRBJ2-2, with no clear D. The V gene lost 4 bases and the J gene lost 4 bases, with 10 bases spanning the gap. The length of the CDR3 is 14 residues. This CDR3 is CASSSRATTGELFF. DNA of the CDR3: TGTGCCAGCAGTTCCCGGGCGACCACCGGGGAGCTGTTTTTT.

This clonotype was seen more than once but under ten times. The V and J genes are TRBV12-3 or TRBV12-4 and TRBJ2-7; no clear D gene. CDR3 length: 14 amino acids. The V gene lost 3 bases and the J gene lost 1 base, with 10 bases spanning the gap. In nucleotides, the CDR3 is TGTGCCAGCAGTTTGAAAGCTAAGTCCTACGAGCAGTACTTC. Translating it yields CASSLKAKSYEQYF.

This chain uses TRBV27 with TRBJ2-7; 7 positions agree with TRBD2. CDR3 length: 14 amino acids. V lost 6 bases and J lost 5; bases outside the gene matches: 10. Germline V gives CDR1 MNHEY, CDR2 SMNVEV (reference sequence). CDR3 loop: CASRGWGGSHEQYF. In DNA, the CDR3 is TGTGCCAGCAGGGGTTGGGGGGGGAGCCACGAGCAGTACTTC.

The chain has TRBV10-3 and TRBJ2-5; no clear D gene. TRBJ2-7 explains the end of the DNA better; the J call may be wrong. In germline, CDR1 is ENHRY, CDR2 SYGVKD. The CDR3 has 15 residues. Written as DNA, the CDR3 is TGTGCCATCAGTGAGCCCCCCGACACAGACTACGAGCAGTACTTC. Its protein is CAISEPPDTDYEQYF.

The chain links TRBV5-1 to TRBJ2-6, with D possibly matching TRBD2 (5 bases). This CDR3 comprises 14 residues. V was trimmed by 7 bases and J by 3 bases, leaving 11 bases between them. CDR1 is SGHRS, CDR2 YFSETQ, per germline. The DNA for the CDR3 is TGCGCCAGCCGAGGGATGCTTGGGGCCAACGTCCTGACTTTC. It yields the protein CASRGMLGANVLTF.

This clonotype was detected a few times. V and J are TRBV19 and TRBJ1-2; D is undetermined. The CDR3 totals 16 residues. Germline assignment: CDR1 LNHDA and CDR2 SQIVND (reference sequence). V gave up 3 bases and J gave up 8 bases, with 22 bases separating them. For the CDR3, the DNA is TGTGCCAGTAGTATGTCTTGGACCCCCATCTCGCGGGGCTACACCTTC. It specifies CASSMSWTPISRGYTF.

There are a few counts of this clonotype. The chain has TRBV7-9 and TRBJ1-4, with D perhaps matching TRBD1 (6 bases). CDR1 is SEHNR and CDR2 is FQNEAQ in the germline V gene (reference sequence). V was clipped by 5 bases and J by 8 bases, with 24 bases between them. The CDR3 extends over 17 amino acids. The CDR3 coding sequence is TGTGCCAGCAGCCCATTGATATCGACAGGCGGTGGCGAAAAACTGTTTTTT. It codes for CASSPLISTGGGEKLFF. Combining the CDR3 with reference TRBV7-9 and TRBJ1-4 gives the whole variable domain DTGVSQNPRHKITKRGQNVTFRCDPISEHNRLYWYRQTLGQGPEFLTYFQNEAQLEKSRLLSDRFSAERPKGSFSTLEIQRTEQGDSAMYLCASSPLISTGGGEKLFFGSGTQLSVL.

The table lists this clonotype with a few counts. The chain employs TRBV6-6 and TRBJ2-5, with 8 bases aligning to TRBD1. The tail of the sequence fits TRBJ2-7 better, so the J call may be wrong. The CDR3 has 14 residues. CDR1 MNHNY and CDR2 SVGAGI come from the germline V gene (reference sequence). In nucleotides, the CDR3 is TGTGCCAGCACATTGGACAGGGTGATGTACGAGCAGTACTTC. Its translation: CASTLDRVMYEQYF.

The rearrangement uses TRBV12-3 or TRBV12-4 and TRBJ1-3; the match to TRBD1 covers 8 bases. The CDR3 length is 16 residues. Trimming at V came to 6 bases and at J to 2 bases, leaving 9 bases not matched to a gene. The CDR3 sequence: CASSLQQGVTGNTIYF. CDR3 DNA: TGTGCCAGCAGCCTTCAACAGGGGGTGACTGGAAACACCATATATTTT.

CDR3 loop: CASSHGTGYRIQYF. CDR3 sequence (DNA): TGTGCCAGCAGCCATGGGACAGGGTATCGCATTCAGTACTTC. The chain employs TRBV12-3 or TRBV12-4 and TRBJ2-4; TRBD1 aligns across 9 bases. Germline trimming cut 6 bases from V and 9 bases from J; bases unmatched to any gene: 9. This CDR3 has 14 residues.

The V gene is TRBV19, the J gene TRBJ2-7, with unresolved D. The CDR3 runs 14 residues. The germline V gene has CDR1 LNHDA and CDR2 SQIVND (reference sequence). The ends were cut back, 4 bases at V and 7 bases at J, with 17 bases in the middle. This CDR3 is CASSTLISSGEQYF. As DNA, the CDR3 is TGTGCCAGTAGTACCTTGATTTCCTCGGGTGAGCAGTACTTC.

The V and J genes are TRBV6-1 and TRBJ1-3, with 7 bases fitting TRBD1. Per the germline V gene, CDR1 is MNHNS and CDR2 is SASEGT. Trimming took 8 bases from V and 0 from J; bases not matched to a gene: 4. This CDR3 is 14 amino acids long. The CDR3 DNA is TGTGCCAGCGGGTACAGGGGCTCTGGAAACACCATATATTTT. This gives the protein CASGYRGSGNTIYF.

This chain joins TRBV7-3 and TRBJ1-2; D is unclear. Germline CDR1 SGHTA, CDR2 FQGTGA. This CDR3 contains 13 residues. Trimming took off 5 bases at V and 3 bases at J, with 10 bases between the two ends. The CDR3 region is CASSPVRDYGYTF. Here the CDR3 DNA reads TGTGCCAGCAGCCCAGTTCGGGACTATGGCTACACCTTC.

This clonotype has just a few counts. The chain combines TRBV4-1 with TRBJ1-1; D unresolved. Germline V lookup: CDR1 MGHRA, CDR2 YSYEKL. V gave up 0 bases and J gave up 1 base, with 9 bases separating them. The CDR3 has 15 amino acids. CDR3 in DNA: TGCGCCAGCAGCCAAGAATGGCGGGAGAACACTGAAGCTTTCTTT. Encoded protein: CASSQEWRENTEAFF.

This clonotype came up a few times. V is TRBV7-2 and J is TRBJ2-2; 7 bases match TRBD1. Looked up from germline, CDR1 is SGHTA and CDR2 is FQGNSA. Trimming took 6 bases from V and 6 from J; bases not matched to a gene: 13. The CDR3 consists of 16 residues. The CDR3 sequence is CASSSDRIGLAGELFF. In nucleotides, the CDR3 is TGTGCCAGCAGTTCGGACAGGATAGGACTTGCCGGGGAGCTGTTTTTT.

The chain employs TRBV29-1 and TRBJ1-1; no clear D. The CDR3 spans 13 residues. Germline V gene lookup returns CDR1 SQVTM and CDR2 ANQGSEA. The V and J ends lost 7 bases and 0 bases respectively, with 12 bases between them. In DNA, the CDR3 is TGCAGCGCCGGGCCCAGGTTGAACACTGAAGCTTTCTTT. Amino acids: CSAGPRLNTEAFF.

This clonotype was seen only a few times. The V and J genes are TRBV29-1 and TRBJ1-6, with D perhaps matching TRBD1 (5 bases). This CDR3 contains 19 residues. V was trimmed by 0 bases and J by 7 bases, leaving 25 bases between them. Germline V lookup: CDR1 SQVTM, CDR2 ANQGSEA. This chain's CDR3 is CSVEDLQGAGRRLNSPLHF. For the CDR3, the DNA is TGCAGCGTTGAAGATCTTCAAGGGGCAGGGAGGAGACTAAATTCACCCCTCCACTTT.

This clonotype was seen a handful of times. Germline and junction disagree at one end, which may indicate a read error. The rearrangement joins TRBV2 to TRBJ2-7; unclear D gene. The CDR3 has 11 residues. Germline loops: CDR1 SNHLY, CDR2 FYNNEI. The CDR3 DNA sequence: TGTACCAGCAGTCTAACCTACGAGCAGTACTTC. Amino acids: CTSSLTYEQYF.

This clonotype was seen only a few times. V is TRBV7-9 and J is TRBJ2-2; D is undetermined. The germline V and J ends were trimmed by 6 bases and 3 bases, with 8 bases remaining between them. The length of the CDR3 is 13 residues. Per the germline V gene, CDR1 is SEHNR and CDR2 is FQNEAQ (reference sequence). CDR3 amino acids: CASRTLDTGELFF. DNA for the CDR3: TGTGCCAGCAGGACATTGGACACCGGGGAGCTGTTTTTT.

This clonotype was counted a few times. The rearrangement links TRBV12-5 to TRBJ2-3; 7 bases fit TRBD2. The V gene's germline CDR1 is LGHNT and CDR2 FRNRAP. After removal of 5 bases from V and 4 bases from J, the junction contained 6 bases not matched to a gene. The length of the CDR3 is 14 residues. The CDR3 loop reads CASGVPGGADTQYF. The CDR3 bases are TGTGCTAGTGGTGTACCGGGGGGTGCAGATACGCAGTATTTT.

The CDR3 here is CSATTSGGPFEQYF. The DNA for the CDR3 is TGCAGTGCAACCACTAGCGGGGGACCTTTCGAGCAGTACTTC. V and J are TRBV20-1 and TRBJ2-5; the match to TRBD2 covers 11 bases. The DNA end favors TRBJ2-7, so the J call may be wrong. CDR3 length equals 14 residues. Germline V gene data show CDR1 as DFQATT and CDR2 as SNEGSKA (reference sequence).

This chain joins TRBV20-1 and TRBJ2-1, with 7 bases matching TRBD1. The CDR3 sequence is 16 residues long. CDR1 and CDR2 (germline): DFQATT, SNEGSKA (reference sequence). V was pared by 4 bases and J by 8 bases, with 17 bases of the junction left unmatched. The CDR3, as DNA: TGCAGTGCTACCGGGACAGCGAGGGGTGAGGCCGATGAGCAGTTCTTC. It codes for CSATGTARGEADEQFF.

This chain links TRBV13 with TRBJ2-5; perhaps D is TRBD1 or TRBD2 (5 bases each). The germline V gene encodes CDR1 PRHDT and CDR2 FYEKMQ (reference sequence). The CDR3 extends over 14 amino acids. V lost 4 bases, J lost 5 bases, and 14 bases lay in between. CDR3 sequence (DNA): TGTGCCAGCAGCTCCCCGTCGGGGCAGGAGACCCAGTACTTC. Its protein product is CASSSPSGQETQYF.